This T cell receptor (beta chain) was identified during a study of CXCR3-negative and CXCR3-positive naive CD8 T cells. Study context: Sequencing yielded 140 million or so TRB reads, roughly 1.5 +/- 0.3 million per library. Points from the study as a whole: TRB CDR3 hydrophobicity was greater in CXCR3-positive naive cells than in CXCR3-negative naive cells. The study found that naive CXCR3-negative and CXCR3-positive cells shared TRBV-TRBJ usage, while memory cells differed. The study found comparably high diversity in both naive subsets and much lower diversity in memory CD8+ cells.

cDNA libraries for TRB were generated by 5' RACE incorporating UMI labels. TCRdb reanalyzed the 5' RACE reads and collapses them to one entry per CDR3 protein, without DNA. The sample holds nearly 90,000 distinct CDR3 sequences. Of note for this clonotype: Its target is not known.

Naive CD8+ T cells were CD45RO-CCR7+CD27+CD95-. CDR1 and CDR2 (germline): MGHDK, SYGVNS. This CDR3 has 14 residues. Material for sequencing was naive CXCR3+ CD8+ T cells from blood. Documented subset: CD45RO-CCR7+CD27+CD95- naive CD8+ T cells expressing CXCR3 (TNR3+). This receptor was taken from a human donor in good health. Some clones in this sample may be carry-over from other donors' samples. This chain joins TRBV25-1 and TRBJ2-1; TCRdb lists TRBD1, though no DNA is available to test this call. The CDR3: CASSEWLSGNEQFF.